The 11 T cell receptor beta chains given below trace back to one sample, sequenced in a study of CD8 T cells in Susac syndrome. When the RNA was reverse transcribed, random hexamers were used with an input of roughly 0.5 to 1 ug. TCRdb reanalysed the immunoSEQ multiplex PCR reads using MiXCR and keeps one entry per CDR3 protein. The data show some 100,000 distinct CDR3 sequences, 90% to 98% seen once. Sequenced sample: CD4+ T cells from PBMCs. The source is a human donor in good health.

The V call is TRBV5-1, the J call TRBJ2-7; 11 positions agree with TRBD2. Trimming at V came to 2 bases and at J to 5 bases, leaving 6 bases not matched to a gene. Germline CDR1 SGHRS, CDR2 YFSETQ. The CDR3 extends over 15 amino acids. The CDR3 coding sequence is TGCGCCAGCAGCTTATATAGCGGGAGGGCCAACGAGCAGTACTTC. It translates to CASSLYSGRANEQYF.

The V call is TRBV7-2, the J call TRBJ2-7; 8 bases line up with TRBD1. CDR1 and CDR2 (germline): SGHTA, FQGNSA. The CDR3 runs 13 residues. The V and J ends lost 5 bases and 7 bases, in that order; junction bases with no gene match: 7. CDR3 bases: TGTGCCAGCAGCCCGGACAGGGTGGGTGAGCAGTACTTC. This gives the protein CASSPDRVGEQYF.

The chain links TRBV5-1 to TRBJ2-3; the match to TRBD1 covers 7 bases. The germline V gene encodes CDR1 SGHRS and CDR2 YFSETQ. Trimming took 5 bases from V and 1 from J; bases not matched to a gene: 7. The CDR3 loop spans 15 amino acids. The DNA for the CDR3 is TGCGCCAGCAGAGAACGAGGGACAGGCACAGATACGCAGTATTTT. Translation gives CASRERGTGTDTQYF.

This clonotype was counted a single time. The chain uses TRBV5-1 and TRBJ2-5, with no clear D. The germline V gene encodes CDR1 SGHRS and CDR2 YFSETQ. This CDR3 contains 15 residues. Deletions cut 4 bases from V and 2 bases from J, with 15 bases between. CDR3 in DNA: TGCGCCAGCAGCATTGGCCGGAACCTTCAAGAGACCCAGTACTTC. It codes for CASSIGRNLQETQYF.

The chain combines TRBV29-1 with TRBJ2-7; D might be TRBD1 (7 bases). Per the germline V gene, CDR1 is SQVTM and CDR2 is ANQGSEA. The CDR3 consists of 16 residues. Trimming removed 8 bases at V and 0 bases at J, with 23 bases between. The CDR3 DNA follows: TGCAGCTATGGAGGGTCGAGACAGGGAAGCTCCTACGAGCAGTACTTC. It is translated as CSYGGSRQGSSYEQYF.

This clonotype was seen just once. This chain joins TRBV2 and TRBJ2-7; 7 bases fit TRBD1. The CDR3 sequence is 13 residues long. Germline V gives CDR1 SNHLY, CDR2 FYNNEI. With 7 bases clipped from V and 2 bases from J, the junction kept 5 bases outside the gene matches. The chain's CDR3 is CASIRDSTYEQYF. As DNA, the CDR3 is TGTGCCAGCATCCGGGACAGCACCTACGAGCAGTACTTC.

V is TRBV20-1 and J is TRBJ1-1; D is uncertain. The V end lost 3 bases, the J end lost 1 base, and 15 bases lay between the germline ends. This CDR3 region has 15 residues. The germline V gene has CDR1 DFQATT and CDR2 SNEGSKA (reference sequence). The CDR3 loop reads CSASSIRIGNTEAFF. In nucleotides, the CDR3 is TGCAGTGCTAGTTCGATACGGATTGGGAACACTGAAGCTTTCTTT.

J is TRBJ2-1 and V is TRBV9, with D perhaps TRBD1 (6 bases). CDR3 size: 17 residues. Germline-derived CDR1 and CDR2 are SGDLS and YYNGEE. Trimming cost V 0 bases and J 0 bases, with 13 bases left between them. DNA of the CDR3: TGTGCCAGCAGCGTAGCCCCCACAGGGAGCTCCTACAATGAGCAGTTCTTC. It translates to CASSVAPTGSSYNEQFF.

The chain has TRBV20-1 and TRBJ2-5; 9 positions match TRBD2. Germline V gene lookup returns CDR1 DFQATT and CDR2 SNEGSKA (reference sequence). Unmatched junction bases numbered 8, after V lost 7 bases and J lost 5 bases. The CDR3 is 13 amino acids. CDR3 nucleotide sequence: TGCAGTGGCCAGGGGACTAGCAGGGAGACCCAGTACTTC. It is translated as CSGQGTSRETQYF.

The V gene is TRBV30, the J gene TRBJ2-3; perhaps TRBD1 as D (5 bases). The V end was cut by 5 bases, the J end by 1 base, with 7 bases between. CDR1 is GTSNPN and CDR2 is SVGIG in the germline V gene (reference sequence). The CDR3 loop spans 12 amino acids. The CDR3 sequence is CAWLTGTDTQYF. CDR3 nucleotides: TGTGCCTGGTTGACAGGCACAGATACGCAGTATTTT. The variable domain in full, completed from reference TRBV30 and TRBJ2-3, reads SQTIHQWPATLVQPVGSPLSLECTVEGTSNPNLYWYRQAAGRGLQLLFYSVGIGQISSEVPQNLSASRPQDRQFILSSKKLLLSDSGFYLCAWLTGTDTQYFGPGTRLTVL.

The count of this clonotype is one. V and J are TRBV6-5 and TRBJ2-7; D gene unclear. Per germline, CDR1 MNHEY and CDR2 SVGAGI. CDR3 size: 14 residues. The V end lost 5 bases, the J end lost 3 bases, and 14 bases lay between the germline ends. This chain's CDR3 is CASSATFPGYEQYF. The CDR3 DNA reads TGTGCCAGCAGTGCTACGTTCCCCGGCTACGAGCAGTACTTC.